The TCR beta chain described here comes from a study of regulatory T cells in long-lasting Graves disease. Study as a whole: Patients with new Graves' disease had used antithyroid drugs below 3 months.

This clonotype has just a few counts. Antigen unknown. Regarding time point: newly diagnosed GD, antithyroid drugs for less than 3 months. Extracted PBMC RNA gave rise to the TCR library. Patients were enrolled at an endocrinology department in Xi'an, China. TCR beta libraries were built with iRepertoire HTBI primers and Arm-PCR of CDR3 regions. One entry per CDR3 protein, called by TCRdb with MiXCR from the multiplex PCR reads. The sample carries 250,000 or so distinct CDR3 sequences, 20% to 25% recorded once. Study-wide results and caveats: Reduced TCR diversity was observed in persistent Graves' patients versus newly diagnosed patients.

This material consisted of peripheral blood mononuclear cells (PBMCs), taken at new diagnosis, from a patient treated with antithyroid drugs. The clonotype comes from a female donor with Graves disease.

CDR3 region: CASSPTGEDYGYTF. The CDR3 DNA follows: TGTGCCAGCAGCCCGACAGGGGAGGACTATGGCTACACCTTC. V usage is TRBV9 and J usage is TRBJ1-2; 8 bases align to TRBD1. CDR3 length: 14 residues. V shed 4 bases, J shed 3 bases, and the junction held 5 bases outside the gene matches. CDR1 is SGDLS and CDR2 is YYNGEE in the germline V gene.